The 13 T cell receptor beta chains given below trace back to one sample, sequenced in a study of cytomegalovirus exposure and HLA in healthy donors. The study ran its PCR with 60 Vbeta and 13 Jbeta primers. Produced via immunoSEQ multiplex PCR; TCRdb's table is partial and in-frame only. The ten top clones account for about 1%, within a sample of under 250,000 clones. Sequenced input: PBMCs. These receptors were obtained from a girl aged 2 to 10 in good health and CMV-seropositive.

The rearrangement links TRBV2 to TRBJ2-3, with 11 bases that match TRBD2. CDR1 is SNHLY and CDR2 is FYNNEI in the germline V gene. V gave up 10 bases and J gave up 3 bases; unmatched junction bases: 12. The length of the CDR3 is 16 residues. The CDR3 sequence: CATVIAGGPWTDTQYF. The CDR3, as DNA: TGTGCCACAGTCATAGCGGGAGGGCCTTGGACAGATACGCAGTATTTT.

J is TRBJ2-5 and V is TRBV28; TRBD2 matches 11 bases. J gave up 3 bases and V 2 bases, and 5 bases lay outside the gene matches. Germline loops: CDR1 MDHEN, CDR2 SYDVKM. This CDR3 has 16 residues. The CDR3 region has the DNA TGTGCCAGCAGTTTACCGCCGGGACTAGCGGAAGAGACCCAGTACTTC. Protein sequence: CASSLPPGLAEETQYF.

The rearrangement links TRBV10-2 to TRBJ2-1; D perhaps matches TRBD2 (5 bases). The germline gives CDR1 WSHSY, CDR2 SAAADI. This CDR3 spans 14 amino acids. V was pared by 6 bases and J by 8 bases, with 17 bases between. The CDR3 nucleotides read TGCGCCAGCAGAGGTAAAGGGAGTCTGGATGAGCAGTTCTTC. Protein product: CASRGKGSLDEQFF.

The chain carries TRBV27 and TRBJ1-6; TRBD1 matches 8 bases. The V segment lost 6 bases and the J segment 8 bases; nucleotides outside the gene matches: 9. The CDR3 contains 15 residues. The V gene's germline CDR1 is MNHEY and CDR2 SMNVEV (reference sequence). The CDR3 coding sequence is TGTGCCAGCAGCTATTGGACAGGGTTGGATTCACCCCTCCACTTT. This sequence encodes CASSYWTGLDSPLHF.

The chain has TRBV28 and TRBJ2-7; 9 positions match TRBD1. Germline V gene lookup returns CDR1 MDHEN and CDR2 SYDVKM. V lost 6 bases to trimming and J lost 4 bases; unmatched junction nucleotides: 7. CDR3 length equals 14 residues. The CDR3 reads CASRTGTGSYEQYF. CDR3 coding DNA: TGTGCCAGCAGGACCGGGACAGGGAGTTACGAGCAGTACTTC. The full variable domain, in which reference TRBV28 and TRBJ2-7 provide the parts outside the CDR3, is DVKVTQSSRYLVKRTGEKVFLECVQDMDHENMFWYRQDPGLGLRLIYFSYDVKMKEKGDIPEGYSVSREKKERFSLILESASTNQTSMYLCASRTGTGSYEQYFGPGTRLTVT.

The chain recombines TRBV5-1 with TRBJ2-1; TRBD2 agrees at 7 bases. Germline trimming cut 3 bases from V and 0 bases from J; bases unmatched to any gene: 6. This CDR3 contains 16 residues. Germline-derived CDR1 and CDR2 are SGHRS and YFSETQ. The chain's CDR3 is CASSSTSASSYNEQFF. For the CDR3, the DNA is TGCGCCAGCAGCTCAACTAGCGCGAGCTCCTACAATGAGCAGTTCTTC. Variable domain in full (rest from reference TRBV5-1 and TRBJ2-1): KAGVTQTPRYLIKTRGQQVTLSCSPISGHRSVSWYQQTPGQGLQFLFEYFSETQRNKGNFPGRFSGRQFSNSRSEMNVSTLELGDSALYLCASSSTSASSYNEQFFGPGTRLTVL.

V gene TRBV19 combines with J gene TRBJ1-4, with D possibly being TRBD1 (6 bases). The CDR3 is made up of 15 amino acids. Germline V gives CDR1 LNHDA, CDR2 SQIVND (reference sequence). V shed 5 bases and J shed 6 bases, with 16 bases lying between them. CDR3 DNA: TGTGCCAGTAGTTCCAGGACAGTCGGGGATGAAAAACTGTTTTTT. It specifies CASSSRTVGDEKLFF.

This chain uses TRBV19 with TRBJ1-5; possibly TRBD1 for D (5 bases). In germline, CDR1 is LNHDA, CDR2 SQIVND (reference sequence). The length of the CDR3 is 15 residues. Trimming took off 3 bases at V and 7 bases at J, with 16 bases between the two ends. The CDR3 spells CASSIQAGLGQPQHF. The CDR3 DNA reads TGTGCCAGTAGTATCCAGGCAGGGCTCGGGCAGCCCCAGCATTTT.

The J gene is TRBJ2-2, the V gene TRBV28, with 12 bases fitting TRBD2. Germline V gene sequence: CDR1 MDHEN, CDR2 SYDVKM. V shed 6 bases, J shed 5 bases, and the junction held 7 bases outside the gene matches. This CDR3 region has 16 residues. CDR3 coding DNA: TGTGCCAGCAGCCGACTAGCGGGAGTTGGGACCGGGGAGCTGTTTTTT. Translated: CASSRLAGVGTGELFF.

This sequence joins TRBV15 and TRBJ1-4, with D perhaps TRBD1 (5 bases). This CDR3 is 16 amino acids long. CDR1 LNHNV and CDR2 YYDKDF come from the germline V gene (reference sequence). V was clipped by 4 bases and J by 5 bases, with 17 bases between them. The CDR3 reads CATSTTVQVLNEKLFF. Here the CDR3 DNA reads TGTGCCACCAGCACGACCGTACAGGTTCTGAATGAAAAACTGTTTTTT.

The CDR3 region is CASRSVSGAGELFF. The CDR3 DNA reads TGTGCCAGCAGATCGGTTTCGGGTGCCGGGGAGCTGTTTTTT. The V gene is TRBV28, the J gene TRBJ2-2; D is unclear. There are 14 residues in the CDR3. The germline CDR1 and CDR2 sequences are MDHEN and SYDVKM. V gave up 6 bases and J gave up 6 bases, with 14 bases separating them.

CDR3 sequence: CASRQGSKNIQYF. CDR3 coding DNA: TGTGCCAGCCGACAGGGGAGCAAAAACATTCAGTACTTC. The V and J genes are TRBV28 and TRBJ2-4, with 8 bases identical to TRBD1. The ends lost 8 bases at V and 3 bases at J; junction bases unmatched: 3. Germline V gene sequence: CDR1 MDHEN, CDR2 SYDVKM. This CDR3 region has 13 residues.

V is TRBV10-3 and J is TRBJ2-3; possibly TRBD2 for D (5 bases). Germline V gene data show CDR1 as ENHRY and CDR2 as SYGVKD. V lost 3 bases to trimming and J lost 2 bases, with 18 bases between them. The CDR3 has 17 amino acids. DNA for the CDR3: TGTGCCATCAGTGAAATCGGGGTGGCGGAAGACACAGATACGCAGTATTTT. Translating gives CAISEIGVAEDTDTQYF.